These 18 T cell receptor beta chains share one sample of origin, sequenced in a study of response to subunit inactivated influenza vaccine. TCRdb fed the RT-PCR reads into MiXCR, producing one record per CDR3 protein. The sample holds about 540,000 distinct CDR3 sequences; under 25% are singletons and the top ten take about 2.8%. Another study also made use of these data, one on T cells expressing NK-cell markers. That report adds: As the method of synthesis, 5'RACE template switching with UMIs yielded TCR beta cDNA.

Sample: CD4+ T cells sorted from PBMCs, taken less than 13 days after vaccination. These receptors were taken from a man aged 50-59 years who received an inactivated influenza vaccine.

The chain joins TRBV2 to TRBJ2-5; a possible D gene is TRBD2 (5 bases). The length of the CDR3 is 13 residues. The V end was cut by 4 bases, the J end by 4 bases, with 10 bases between. Germline loops: CDR1 SNHLY, CDR2 FYNNEI. The CDR3 bases are TGTGCCAGCAGTGTTCTAGCTGGAGAGACCCAGTACTTC. Its translation: CASSVLAGETQYF.

J is TRBJ2-1 and V is TRBV7-2; D is unresolved. This CDR3 is built from 15 residues. Germline V gene sequence: CDR1 SGHTA, CDR2 FQGNSA. V lost 1 base and J lost 8, with 15 bases in between. CDR3 in amino acids: CASSLEVDRVYEQFF. The CDR3 nucleotides are TGTGCCAGCAGCTTAGAAGTAGATCGGGTCTATGAGCAGTTCTTC.

This chain joins TRBV7-2 and TRBJ2-5, with 9 bases matching TRBD2. Germline V gives CDR1 SGHTA, CDR2 FQGNSA. The ends lost 8 bases at V and 5 bases at J; junction bases unmatched: 6. This CDR3 comprises 13 residues. The CDR3 sequence: CASSGLASETQYF. The CDR3 DNA sequence: TGTGCCAGCTCGGGACTAGCTTCGGAGACCCAGTACTTC.

V usage is TRBV20-1 and J usage is TRBJ1-1; D is uncertain. Germline assignment: CDR1 DFQATT and CDR2 SNEGSKA (reference sequence). This CDR3 spans 14 amino acids. With 5 bases removed from V and 1 base from J, the gap between germline ends came to 14 bases. CDR3 in DNA: TGCAGTGCTGTAATGGGGTCTAAGAACACTGAAGCTTTCTTT. As protein: CSAVMGSKNTEAFF.

This clonotype was seen at least ten times. This chain connects TRBV7-7 to TRBJ2-1; unclear D gene. The ends were cut back, 5 bases at V and 0 bases at J, with 20 bases in the middle. Germline loops: CDR1 SSHAT, CDR2 FNYEAQ (reference sequence). This CDR3 is built from 18 residues. The chain's CDR3 is CASSPTGPGDSSYNEQFF. The CDR3, as DNA: TGTGCCAGCAGCCCAACTGGGCCAGGAGATAGCTCCTACAATGAGCAGTTCTTC.

The rearrangement links TRBV23-1 to TRBJ2-7; D gene uncertain. TRBV23-1 is an ORF, and what it does is uncertain. The CDR3 extends over 14 amino acids. The germline V and J ends were trimmed by 7 bases and 3 bases, with 16 bases remaining between them. The CDR3 DNA reads TGCGCCAGCAAGTGCAGAAAACTTCACTACGAGCAGTACTTC. Translation gives CASKCRKLHYEQYF.

Here the CDR3 DNA reads TGTGCCAGCAGGATGGGGACAGAGCAAAATTCACCCCTCCACTTT. Amino acids: CASRMGTEQNSPLHF. The chain couples TRBV12-3 or TRBV12-4 to TRBJ1-6, with 7 nucleotides matching TRBD1. J lost 7 bases, V lost 6 bases, and 9 bases had no gene match. The CDR3 sequence is 15 residues long.

V and J are TRBV6-1 and TRBJ1-2; D gene unclear. Trimming cost V 6 bases and J 3 bases, with 11 bases left between them. The CDR3 has 13 amino acids. Germline loops: CDR1 MNHNS, CDR2 SASEGT. As DNA, the CDR3 is TGTGCCAGCAGCCGACGGTTCTACTATGGCTACACCTTC. It translates to CASSRRFYYGYTF.

V usage is TRBV4-1 and J usage is TRBJ2-5; D not certain. Trimming took off 2 bases at V and 0 bases at J, with 7 bases between the two ends. The germline V gene encodes CDR1 MGHRA and CDR2 YSYEKL. CDR3 length: 14 residues. CDR3 residues: CASSQSGYQETQYF. CDR3 in DNA: TGCGCCAGCAGCCAATCTGGCTACCAAGAGACCCAGTACTTC.

V is TRBV28 and J is TRBJ1-2; 9 nucleotides line up with TRBD1. The CDR3 totals 14 residues. Germline-derived CDR1 and CDR2 are MDHEN and SYDVKM. The V gene end was trimmed by 7 bases and the J gene end by 6 bases; junction bases not matched to a gene: 9. This chain's CDR3 is CASTKQGARNGYTF. CDR3 sequence (DNA): TGTGCCAGCACAAAACAGGGGGCGCGAAATGGCTACACCTTC.

The rearrangement uses TRBV6-1 and TRBJ1-1, with D unclear. CDR1 MNHNS and CDR2 SASEGT come from the germline V gene. The CDR3 has 14 amino acids. The germline V and J ends were trimmed by 5 bases and 1 base, with 11 bases remaining between them. The CDR3 protein is CASSKTTGNTEAFF. The CDR3 DNA follows: TGTGCCAGCAGTAAAACCACCGGGAACACTGAAGCTTTCTTT.

Here the CDR3 DNA reads TGTGCCAGCAGCTCAGGACGGGACCGACAAGAGACCCAGTACTTC. This gives the protein CASSSGRDRQETQYF. The V call is TRBV28, the J call TRBJ2-5; D could derive from TRBD1 or TRBD2 (5 bases each). Trimming removed 6 bases from V and 2 bases from J, with 16 bases in between. This CDR3 is built from 15 residues. Germline V gene sequence: CDR1 MDHEN, CDR2 SYDVKM.

Comments on this clonotype: One end of the junction is discordant with germline, which a read error may explain. The chain joins TRBV2 to TRBJ2-5; 7 positions match TRBD2. This CDR3 has 14 residues. The germline V gene has CDR1 SNHLY and CDR2 FYNNEI. DNA of the CDR3: TGTGCAAGCAACCTCTGGGGGGGTTCCGAGACCAAGTACTTC. Protein product: CASNLWGGSETKYF.

This clonotype was observed many times. The rearrangement joins TRBV2 to TRBJ2-5; D is unclear. CDR1 is SNHLY, CDR2 FYNNEI, per germline. The CDR3 extends over 13 amino acids. With 5 bases removed from V and 3 bases from J, the gap between germline ends came to 10 bases. The CDR3: CASSPPVEETQYF. DNA for the CDR3: TGTGCCAGCAGTCCCCCGGTCGAAGAGACCCAGTACTTC.

The chain combines TRBV7-9 with TRBJ2-7; 11 nucleotides align to TRBD2. CDR3 size: 16 residues. The germline CDR1 and CDR2 sequences are SEHNR and FQNEAQ (reference sequence). The V and J ends lost 3 bases and 6 bases, in that order; junction bases with no gene match: 10. The CDR3 DNA follows: TGTGCCAGCAGCTTTGAGACTAGCGGGATGCCTTTCGAGCAGTACTTC. This translates into CASSFETSGMPFEQYF.

This clonotype occurred a few times. The chain couples TRBV4-1 to TRBJ2-1, with 7 bases fitting TRBD2. The V gene end was trimmed by 2 bases and the J gene end by 6 bases; junction bases not matched to a gene: 7. The CDR3 sequence is 15 residues long. The germline V gene has CDR1 MGHRA and CDR2 YSYEKL. CDR3 nucleotides: TGCGCCAGCAGCCAACCGGGGGGTACTAGCAATGAGCAGTTCTTC. Protein: CASSQPGGTSNEQFF.

The chain is built from TRBV28 and TRBJ2-1, with 7 bases lining up with TRBD2. Germline CDR1 MDHEN, CDR2 SYDVKM. The V gene end was trimmed by 2 bases and the J gene end by 2 bases; junction bases not matched to a gene: 3. The CDR3 runs to 15 residues. CDR3 sequence reads: CASSLASGPYNEQFF. Here the CDR3 DNA reads TGTGCCAGCAGTTTAGCTAGCGGTCCCTACAATGAGCAGTTCTTC.

The chain employs TRBV28 and TRBJ2-1, with 10 bases aligning to TRBD2. Germline V gene data show CDR1 as MDHEN and CDR2 as SYDVKM. This CDR3 has 16 amino acids. V dropped 6 bases and J dropped 3; count of bases not matched to a gene: 8. CDR3 region: CASSTTLAGVYNEQFF. CDR3 coding DNA: TGTGCCAGCAGCACCACCCTAGCGGGAGTCTACAATGAGCAGTTCTTC.